One and the same sample provided the 22 T cell receptor beta chains below, sequenced in a study of blood T cell repertoires in COVID-19. Sequenced by immunoSEQ multiplex PCR; TCRdb stores in-frame clones only, minus some. The sample yields about 240,000 clones, around 90% seen once. Material for sequencing was peripheral blood. All receptors derive from a man between 60 and 75 years old who had recovered from COVID-19.

CDR3 sequence reads: CAISDFQGLGSPLHF. DNA for the CDR3: TGTGCCATCAGTGATTTTCAGGGGTTAGGTTCACCCCTCCACTTT. V and J are TRBV10-3 and TRBJ1-6; TRBD1 is a possible D gene (6 bases). Trimming pared 3 bases from V and 9 bases from J, leaving 15 bases between. The CDR3 extends over 15 amino acids. CDR1 is ENHRY and CDR2 is SYGVKD in the germline V gene.

This clone was recorded at least ten times. V gene TRBV6-5 combines with J gene TRBJ1-2, with D perhaps TRBD1 (6 bases). This CDR3 contains 15 residues. Trimming took 5 bases from V and 0 from J, leaving 13 bases between them. The V gene's germline CDR1 is MNHEY and CDR2 SVGAGI. CDR3: CASSPQTGTNYGYTF. DNA for the CDR3: TGTGCCAGCAGTCCGCAAACAGGGACTAACTATGGCTACACCTTC.

A single count supports this clone. V and J are TRBV7-7 and TRBJ2-3; 9 bases line up with TRBD2. The CDR3 length is 15 residues. CDR1 SSHAT and CDR2 FNYEAQ come from the germline V gene (reference sequence). The junction had 7 bases not matched to a gene; V was cut back by 3 bases and J by 6 bases. CDR3 nucleotide sequence: TGTGCCAGCAGCTTTCTAGCGGGGCTCGGTGATACGCAGTATTTT. Its protein product is CASSFLAGLGDTQYF.

CDR3 sequence: CASSQGAAGHTEAFF. As DNA, the CDR3 is TGTGCCAGCAGCCAAGGGGCAGCTGGGCACACTGAAGCTTTCTTT. V is TRBV3-1 (or the pseudogene TRBV3-2) and J is TRBJ1-1; D not resolved. CDR3 length: 15 amino acids. Per germline, CDR1 LGHDT and CDR2 YNNKEL (reference sequence). Trimming took 1 base from V and 3 from J, leaving 12 bases between them.

The chain joins TRBV2 to TRBJ2-7; 8 nucleotides match TRBD1. Germline-derived CDR1 and CDR2 are SNHLY and FYNNEI. The CDR3 consists of 15 residues. V shed 4 bases, J shed 4 bases, and the junction held 9 bases outside the gene matches. CDR3 amino acids: CASSADRGYSYEQYF. The CDR3 bases are TGTGCCAGCAGTGCTGACAGGGGATATTCATACGAGCAGTACTTC. Drawing the rest from reference TRBV2 and TRBJ2-7, the complete variable domain is EPEVTQTPSHQVTQMGQEVILRCVPISNHLYFYWYRQILGQKVEFLVSFYNNEISEKSEIFDDQFSVERPDGSNFTLKIRSTKLEDSAMYFCASSADRGYSYEQYFGPGTRLTVT.

This chain links TRBV10-3 with TRBJ1-4; 7 nucleotides line up with TRBD1. Unmatched junction bases numbered 4, after V lost 7 bases and J lost 5 bases. The germline CDR1 and CDR2 sequences are ENHRY and SYGVKD. The CDR3 is 13 amino acids. CDR3 bases: TGTGCCATCACCCGGGACAGAAATGAAAAACTGTTTTTT. It codes for CAITRDRNEKLFF.

V gene TRBV5-1 combines with J gene TRBJ2-5, with a weak D call TRBD2 (6 bases). The CDR3 has 16 residues. The germline V and J ends were trimmed by 0 bases and 5 bases, with 17 bases remaining between them. CDR1 and CDR2 from the germline V gene are SGHRS and YFSETQ. In nucleotides, the CDR3 is TGCGCCAGCAGCTTGGGTGCGCTCCCCGGGGGTGAGACCCAGTACTTC. Protein sequence: CASSLGALPGGETQYF.

The genes are TRBV6-5 and TRBJ2-3; 9 nucleotides agree with TRBD1. The V segment lost 9 bases and the J segment 3 bases; nucleotides outside the gene matches: 4. The CDR3 sequence is 13 residues long. Germline V gene data show CDR1 as MNHEY and CDR2 as SVGAGI. The CDR3 loop reads CARGTGLTDTQYF. CDR3 nucleotides: TGTGCCAGGGGGACAGGGTTGACAGATACGCAGTATTTT.

This rearrangement joins TRBV25-1 to TRBJ1-1; the D is unclear. Per the germline V gene, CDR1 is MGHDK and CDR2 is SYGVNS. CDR3 length equals 13 residues. V lost 7 bases to trimming and J lost 4 bases, with 13 bases between them. CDR3 nucleotides: TGTGCCAGCATTAGTTTCGGGTCCACTGAAGCTTTCTTT. Amino acids: CASISFGSTEAFF. Variable domain in full (rest from reference TRBV25-1 and TRBJ1-1): EADIYQTPRYLVIGTGKKITLECSQTMGHDKMYWYQQDPGMELHLIHYSYGVNSTEKGDLSSESTVSRIRTEHFPLTLESARPSHTSQYLCASISFGSTEAFFGQGTRLTVV.

V gene TRBV5-1 combines with J gene TRBJ2-1, with 8 bases matching TRBD1. Germline V gene data show CDR1 as SGHRS and CDR2 as YFSETQ. The junction had 2 bases not matched to a gene; V was cut back by 0 bases and J by 0 bases. CDR3 length: 16 residues. The DNA of the CDR3 is TGCGCCAGCAGCTTGGATACAGGGGGCTCCTACAATGAGCAGTTCTTC. Translated: CASSLDTGGSYNEQFF. Based on the CDR3 plus reference TRBV5-1 and TRBJ2-1, the full variable domain is KAGVTQTPRYLIKTRGQQVTLSCSPISGHRSVSWYQQTPGQGLQFLFEYFSETQRNKGNFPGRFSGRQFSNSRSEMNVSTLELGDSALYLCASSLDTGGSYNEQFFGPGTRLTVL.

V is TRBV3-1 (or the pseudogene TRBV3-2) and J is TRBJ2-7; tentative D call: TRBD1 (6 bases). CDR1 is LGHDT and CDR2 is YNNKEL in the germline V gene (reference sequence). Trimming stripped 4 bases from V and 3 bases from J, with 16 bases between. This CDR3 comprises 15 residues. Here the CDR3 reads CASSRIAGDLYEQYV. DNA of the CDR3: TGTGCCAGCAGCCGCATAGCAGGGGACCTCTACGAGCAGTACGTC.

The rearrangement joins TRBV5-1 to TRBJ1-1; 10 nucleotides line up with TRBD1. Germline-derived CDR1 and CDR2 are SGHRS and YFSETQ. J gave up 1 base and V 3 bases, and 3 bases lay outside the gene matches. This CDR3 comprises 15 residues. DNA for the CDR3: TGCGCCAGCAGCTGGAGGACAGGGGGGAACACTGAAGCTTTCTTT. Residues: CASSWRTGGNTEAFF.

This sequence joins TRBV7-8 and TRBJ1-3, with unresolved D. V was pared by 5 bases and J by 4 bases, with 9 bases between. The CDR3 contains 13 residues. Germline V gene data show CDR1 as SGHVS and CDR2 as FQNEAQ. The CDR3 region is CASSPRVGNTIYF. DNA of the CDR3: TGTGCCAGCAGCCCACGGGTGGGAAACACCATATATTTT.

This chain joins TRBV3-1 (or the pseudogene TRBV3-2) and TRBJ1-4; 9 bases fit TRBD1. This CDR3 is built from 15 residues. Germline assignment: CDR1 LGHDT and CDR2 YNNKEL (reference sequence). The V gene end was trimmed by 2 bases and the J gene end by 14 bases; junction bases not matched to a gene: 12. CDR3 nucleotide sequence: TGTGCCAGCAGCCAATCGGGACAGGGTTCATGGCGGCTGTTTTTT. Its protein product is CASSQSGQGSWRLFF.

CDR3 region: CASSYSSGASNYGYTF. CDR3 in DNA: TGTGCCAGCAGTTACTCCTCAGGGGCCTCTAACTATGGCTACACCTTC. The chain uses TRBV6-5 and TRBJ1-2, with a weak D call TRBD1 (6 bases). The CDR3 is 16 amino acids. Germline V gene lookup returns CDR1 MNHEY and CDR2 SVGAGI. Trimming pared 0 bases from V and 0 bases from J, leaving 11 bases between.

The chain uses TRBV6-2 or TRBV6-3 and TRBJ2-3, with a tentative D call TRBD2 (5 bases). Trimming took off 2 bases at V and 4 bases at J, with 19 bases between the two ends. Per the germline V gene, CDR1 is MNHEY and CDR2 is SVGEGT. This CDR3 comprises 17 residues. Here the CDR3 DNA reads TGTGCCAGCAGTTACAAATATGGTGGAGGCGAAGCAGATACGCAGTATTTT. The encoded protein is CASSYKYGGGEADTQYF.

The chain has TRBV5-1 and TRBJ1-3, with D perhaps TRBD1 (6 bases). The CDR3 has 15 amino acids. Trimming pared 0 bases from V and 3 bases from J, leaving 10 bases between. CDR1 is SGHRS, CDR2 YFSETQ, per germline. The CDR3 reads CASSLAGAVGNTIYF. As DNA, the CDR3 is TGCGCCAGCAGCTTGGCAGGGGCGGTTGGAAACACCATATATTTT.

The chain combines TRBV20-1 with TRBJ1-1; D ambiguous. Germline CDR1 reads DFQATT; CDR2 reads SNEGSKA (reference sequence). The CDR3 covers 11 residues. CDR3 residues: CRASGNTEAFF. CDR3 sequence (DNA): TGCAGGGCCTCAGGGAACACTGAAGCTTTCTTT.

This chain uses TRBV10-3 with TRBJ1-2; maybe TRBD1 (5 bases). The V end was cut by 7 bases, the J end by 0 bases, with 6 bases between. This CDR3 has 12 amino acids. Looked up from germline, CDR1 is ENHRY and CDR2 is SYGVKD. The CDR3 DNA reads as TGTGCCATCATGACAGCTAACTATGGCTACACCTTC. Translated, it gives CAIMTANYGYTF.

CDR3 loop: CATSRDRGGVKNSYEQYF. The CDR3 region has the DNA TGTGCCACCAGCAGAGACCGGGGGGGTGTCAAAAACTCCTACGAGCAGTACTTC. The J gene is TRBJ2-7, the V gene TRBV15, with 8 bases aligning to TRBD2. The CDR3 contains 18 residues. Germline CDR1 LNHNV, CDR2 YYDKDF (reference sequence). Unmatched junction bases numbered 10, after V lost 0 bases and J lost 0 bases.

The gene calls are TRBV9 and TRBJ1-2; D may be TRBD1 (5 bases). V lost 6 bases, J lost 8 bases, and 20 bases lay in between. The germline V gene has CDR1 SGDLS and CDR2 YYNGEE. This CDR3 is 14 amino acids long. This CDR3 is CASKRDAGTGGYTF. In DNA form, the CDR3 reads TGTGCCAGCAAGAGGGATGCAGGGACTGGGGGCTACACCTTC.

V gene TRBV24-1 combines with J gene TRBJ2-7; maybe TRBD2 (6 bases). The CDR3 is made up of 15 amino acids. Germline V gene lookup returns CDR1 KGHDR and CDR2 SFDVKD. With 4 bases removed from V and 1 base from J, the gap between germline ends came to 13 bases. The CDR3 bases are TGTGCCACCAGTGACGCGGGACGCAATTCCTACGAGCAGTACTTC. Translated: CATSDAGRNSYEQYF.